What follows are 5 T cell receptor beta chains derived from one specimen sequenced in a study of metastatic and nonmetastatic thyroid tumors. Patients underwent thyroid surgery, and none had received any treatment before it. TCRdb re-processed the PCR reads through MiXCR. The sample records 30,000 to 50,000 clones, approximately 13% being singletons. The sample taken for sequencing was blood. All receptors come from a female donor with papillary thyroid cancer or a benign thyroid nodule (not recorded which). Some clones in this sample may be carry-over from other donors' samples.

The table lists this clone with many counts. The chain employs TRBV12-3 or TRBV12-4 and TRBJ2-1, with D perhaps TRBD1 (6 bases). The CDR3 has 14 residues. V shed 4 bases and J shed 8 bases, with 15 bases lying between them. This CDR3 reads CASSYGTPGDEQFF. CDR3 nucleotides: TGTGCCAGCAGTTACGGGACACCGGGCGATGAGCAGTTCTTC.

This clone was seen ten or more times. The chain is built from TRBV30 and TRBJ1-6, with TRBD1 identical over 8 bases. After removal of 4 bases from V and 2 bases from J, the junction contained 13 bases not matched to a gene. This CDR3 region has 18 residues. The germline CDR1 and CDR2 sequences are GTSNPN and SVGIG (reference sequence). The chain's CDR3 is CAWTPGQGEFPYNSPLHF. The CDR3 DNA follows: TGTGCCTGGACCCCCGGACAGGGAGAATTCCCCTATAATTCACCCCTCCACTTT.

This clone was picked up many times. The V call is TRBV7-2, the J call TRBJ2-7; a possible D gene is TRBD2 (6 bases). The V and J ends lost 2 bases and 2 bases respectively, with 10 bases between them. This CDR3 contains 14 residues. Germline-derived CDR1 and CDR2 are SGHTA and FQGNSA. The CDR3 sequence is CASSLSGGPYEQYF. CDR3 sequence (DNA): TGTGCCAGCAGCTTAAGCGGAGGGCCCTACGAGCAGTACTTC.

On this clone itself: The junction departs from the called germline gene at one end, perhaps through a read error. The genes are TRBV6-4 and TRBJ2-1, with D tentatively TRBD2 (5 bases). Germline CDR1 reads MRHNA; CDR2 reads SNTAGT. The CDR3 sequence is 15 residues long. As DNA, the CDR3 is TGTGCCAGAAGCCGAAGCGGCAACTCCTACAATGAGCGGTTCTTC. This encodes CARSRSGNSYNERFF.

This clone qualifies as medium-sized. This chain uses TRBV6-1 with TRBJ2-2, with D tentatively TRBD1 (5 bases). Germline assignment: CDR1 MNHNS and CDR2 SASEGT. V was cut by 3 bases and J by 5 bases, with 13 bases left in between. CDR3 length: 15 residues. The CDR3 DNA follows: TGTGCCAGCAGTGATGGGGCGGCCGGGACCGGGGAGCTGTTTTTT. It is translated as CASSDGAAGTGELFF.